This TCR beta chain was sequenced in a study of preoperative IRX-2 immunotherapy in early breast cancer. Sample treatment: preoperative locoregional IRX-2 cytokine immunotherapy. Preoperative locoregional IRX-2 cytokine immunotherapy was tested in the phase Ib source study. Assay used: immunoSEQ multiplex PCR; TCRdb lists only in-frame clones, some missing. The profile shows approximately 100,000 clones, more than 80% of them singletons. The CDR3 extends over 13 amino acids. This material consisted of tumor tissue, taken after IRX-2 immunotherapy. The TCR was taken from a human donor with breast cancer. V usage is TRBV1 and J usage is TRBJ1-5. TRBV1 represents a pseudogene. CDR3 nucleotides: TGCGCCAGCAGCCAAGACGTGGTCCAGCCCCAGCATTTT. Its translation is CASSQDVVQPQHF.